These 18 T cell receptor beta chains originate from one sample sequenced in a study of blood T cell repertoires in COVID-19. Profiled with immunoSEQ multiplex PCR; TCRdb holds only in-frame clones, not every one. Of fewer than 120,000 clones in the sample, under 75% were seen once. The specimen was peripheral blood. Receptors were obtained from an older woman with acute or convalescent COVID-19.

The chain couples TRBV7-2 to TRBJ1-2; 9 nucleotides agree with TRBD1. This CDR3 comprises 15 residues. CDR1 and CDR2 (germline): SGHTA, FQGNSA. Trimming removed 3 bases from V and 6 bases from J; junction bases left unmatched: 8. CDR3 bases: TGTGCCAGCAGCTTCCGGGACAGGGTAGAGGATGGCTACACCTTC. As protein: CASSFRDRVEDGYTF.

The chain links TRBV5-1 to TRBJ1-2; 9 bases are a match to TRBD1. The CDR3 length is 14 residues. V was clipped by 3 bases and J by 9 bases; unmatched bases: 9. Germline V gives CDR1 SGHRS, CDR2 YFSETQ. This CDR3 reads CASSSTGGRVSYTF. For the CDR3, the DNA is TGCGCCAGCAGCTCAACAGGGGGCCGGGTAAGCTACACCTTC.

The chain uses TRBV2 and TRBJ2-4, with a tentative D call TRBD1 (5 bases). From germline, CDR1 is SNHLY and CDR2 FYNNEI. Trimming left V 2 bases short and J 5 bases short, with 7 bases between. The CDR3 is 13 amino acids. The CDR3, as DNA: TGTGCCAGCAGTGAAAGACAGCAAAACATTCAGTACTTC. Residues: CASSERQQNIQYF.

This clone was counted between two and nine times. The J gene is TRBJ1-6, the V gene TRBV4-3, with TRBD1 as a possible D gene (5 bases). The CDR3 sequence is 16 residues long. CDR1 and CDR2 (germline): LGHNA, YSLEER. Trimming shortened V by 0 bases and J by 10 bases, and 16 bases separated the two germline ends. CDR3 protein: CASSQEWLRVRSPLHF. CDR3 bases: TGCGCCAGCAGCCAAGAGTGGCTCAGGGTGCGATCACCCCTCCACTTT.

This clone was found a few times. This chain uses TRBV19 with TRBJ1-5; tentative D call: TRBD1 (5 bases). V lost 0 bases, J lost 10 bases, and 10 bases lay in between. This CDR3 spans 13 amino acids. The germline CDR1 and CDR2 sequences are LNHDA and SQIVND (reference sequence). CDR3 amino acids: CASSIDLRAPQHF. CDR3 in DNA: TGTGCCAGTAGTATAGATCTCAGGGCTCCCCAGCATTTT.

The J gene is TRBJ1-2, the V gene TRBV20-1; D call uncertain. V lost 5 bases and J 1 base, leaving 5 bases between the germline ends. Germline V gene data show CDR1 as DFQATT and CDR2 as SNEGSKA (reference sequence). The CDR3 runs to 11 residues. Here the CDR3 DNA reads TGCAGTGCTCCATTTAACTATGGCTACACCTTC. Its translation is CSAPFNYGYTF.

The genes are TRBV19 and TRBJ1-5; 9 bases are a match to TRBD1. The germline V gene has CDR1 LNHDA and CDR2 SQIVND (reference sequence). This CDR3 comprises 15 residues. With 5 bases clipped from V and 6 bases from J, the junction kept 8 bases outside the gene matches. The CDR3 DNA reads as TGTGCCAGTAGTCCTAGGGACAGGGTATCTCAGCCCCAGCATTTT. Its protein product is CASSPRDRVSQPQHF.

The chain joins TRBV7-2 to TRBJ2-2; TRBD1 matches 7 bases. Germline V gene lookup returns CDR1 SGHTA and CDR2 FQGNSA. This CDR3 contains 16 residues. Trimming at V came to 5 bases and at J to 4 bases, leaving 10 bases not matched to a gene. CDR3 DNA: TGTGCCAGCAGCCTAGGTGACAGGGTGGTCACCGGGGAGCTGTTTTTT. Its translation is CASSLGDRVVTGELFF.

J is TRBJ1-2 and V is TRBV12-3 or TRBV12-4; no clear D gene. V dropped 6 bases and J dropped 4 bases, with 9 bases sitting between them. The CDR3 consists of 12 residues. CDR3 sequence reads: CASSDPGYGYTF. The CDR3 region has the DNA TGTGCCAGCAGCGATCCAGGCTATGGCTACACCTTC.

The rearrangement uses TRBV7-3 and TRBJ2-3, with TRBD2 matching over 8 bases. Germline V gene data show CDR1 as SGHTA and CDR2 as FQGTGA. Unmatched junction bases numbered 2, after V lost 0 bases and J lost 6 bases. This CDR3 has 14 amino acids. The DNA for the CDR3 is TGTGCCAGCAGCTTAACACTAGCGGCTGATACGCAGTATTTT. Its protein product is CASSLTLAADTQYF.

The CDR3 spells CASSLGGQWSSYNEQFF. CDR3 bases: TGTGCCAGCAGCTTGGGGGGACAGTGGAGCTCCTACAATGAGCAGTTCTTC. This sequence joins TRBV11-2 and TRBJ2-1; a weak D match, TRBD1 (7 bases). The CDR3 is 17 amino acids. CDR1 is SGHAT, CDR2 FQNNGV, per germline. Trimming took off 3 bases at V and 0 bases at J, with 15 bases between the two ends.

The V gene is TRBV28, the J gene TRBJ1-1; 10 bases agree with TRBD1. The CDR3 contains 16 residues. Germline trimming cut 8 bases from V and 1 base from J; bases unmatched to any gene: 10. The V gene's germline CDR1 is MDHEN and CDR2 SYDVKM. CDR3 bases: TGTGCCAGCGGTGAGACAGGGGGCCGGGGGAACACTGAAGCTTTCTTT. The encoded protein is CASGETGGRGNTEAFF.

The chain couples TRBV28 to TRBJ1-4, with 7 bases that match TRBD1. This CDR3 has 14 amino acids. Germline CDR1 reads MDHEN; CDR2 reads SYDVKM. V shed 5 bases, J shed 4 bases, and the junction held 4 bases outside the gene matches. CDR3 loop: CASSPTGVNEKLFF. In nucleotides, the CDR3 is TGTGCCAGCAGTCCCACAGGGGTTAATGAAAAACTGTTTTTT.

The genes are TRBV27 and TRBJ2-2; the D gene is possibly TRBD2 (6 bases). There are 15 residues in the CDR3. Germline V CDR1 and CDR2: MNHEY, SMNVEV (reference sequence). Between the trimmed V and J ends, which lost 7 bases and 2 bases, there was a span of 14 bases. The CDR3 reads CASTRDLTNTGELFF. As DNA, the CDR3 is TGTGCCAGCACCCGGGACTTGACTAACACCGGGGAGCTGTTTTTT.

The chain recombines TRBV4-1 with TRBJ2-1; 9 bases are shared with TRBD1. This CDR3 comprises 14 residues. The V gene end was trimmed by 3 bases and the J gene end by 5 bases; junction bases not matched to a gene: 2. CDR1 MGHRA and CDR2 YSYEKL come from the germline V gene. In DNA, the CDR3 is TGCGCCAGCAGCCATTGGACAGGGGACAATGAGCAGTTCTTC. Translated, it gives CASSHWTGDNEQFF.

The V gene is TRBV5-4, the J gene TRBJ1-6; 10 bases align to TRBD1. With V trimmed by 0 bases and J by 5 bases, 5 bases remained unmatched. Germline V CDR1 and CDR2: SGHNT, YYREEE (reference sequence). The CDR3 runs to 17 residues. For the CDR3, the DNA is TGTGCCAGCAGCTTGGCCCACGGGACAGGGGATAATTCACCCCTCCACTTT. It yields the protein CASSLAHGTGDNSPLHF.

V is TRBV29-1 and J is TRBJ2-7; TRBD2 matches at 10 bases. CDR1 is SQVTM, CDR2 ANQGSEA, per germline. The CDR3 is 14 residues long. Trimming at V came to 5 bases and at J to 3 bases, leaving 7 bases not matched to a gene. The CDR3 bases are TGCAGCGTTCAGCTAACTAGCGGGGTCTACGAGCAGTACTTC. It yields the protein CSVQLTSGVYEQYF.

This rearrangement joins TRBV5-4 to TRBJ2-1, with D possibly TRBD2 on 6 matching bases. Germline CDR1 reads SGHNT; CDR2 reads YYREEE (reference sequence). The CDR3 extends over 15 amino acids. V gave up 7 bases and J gave up 4 bases, with 18 bases separating them. The CDR3 DNA follows: TGTGCCAGCGGGAACGGGGCTAGCGCTTACAATGAGCAGTTCTTC. Its translation is CASGNGASAYNEQFF.